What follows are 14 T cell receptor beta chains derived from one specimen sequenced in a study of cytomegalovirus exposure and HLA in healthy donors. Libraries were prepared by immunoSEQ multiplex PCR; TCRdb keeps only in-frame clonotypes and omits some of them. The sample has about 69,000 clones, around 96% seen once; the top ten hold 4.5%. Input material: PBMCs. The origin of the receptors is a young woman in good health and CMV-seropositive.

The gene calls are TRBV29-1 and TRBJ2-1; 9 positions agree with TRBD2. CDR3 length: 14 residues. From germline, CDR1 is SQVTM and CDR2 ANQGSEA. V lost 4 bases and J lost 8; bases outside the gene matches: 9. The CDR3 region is CSVAEAGGGYEQFF. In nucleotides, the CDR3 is TGCAGCGTTGCTGAAGCGGGGGGAGGCTATGAGCAGTTCTTC.

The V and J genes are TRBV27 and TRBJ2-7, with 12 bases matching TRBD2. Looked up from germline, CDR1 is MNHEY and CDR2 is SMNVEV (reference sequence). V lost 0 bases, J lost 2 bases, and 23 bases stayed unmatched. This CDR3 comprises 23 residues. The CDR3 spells CASSLSLVGSFAALAGGPYEQYF. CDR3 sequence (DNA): TGTGCCAGCAGTTTATCGTTGGTTGGGTCGTTTGCAGCGCTAGCGGGAGGGCCCTACGAGCAGTACTTC.

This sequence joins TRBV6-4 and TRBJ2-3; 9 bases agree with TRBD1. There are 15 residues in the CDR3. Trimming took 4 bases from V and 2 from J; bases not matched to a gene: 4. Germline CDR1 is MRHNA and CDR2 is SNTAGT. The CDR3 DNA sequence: TGTGCCAGCAGTGTGGGACAGGGACACACAGATACGCAGTATTTT. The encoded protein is CASSVGQGHTDTQYF.

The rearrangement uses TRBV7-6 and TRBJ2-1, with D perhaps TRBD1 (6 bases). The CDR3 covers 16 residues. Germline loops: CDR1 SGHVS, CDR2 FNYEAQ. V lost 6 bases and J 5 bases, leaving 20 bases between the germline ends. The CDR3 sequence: CASSYELGARNNEQFF. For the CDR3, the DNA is TGTGCCAGCAGTTATGAGTTGGGGGCGCGGAACAATGAGCAGTTCTTC.

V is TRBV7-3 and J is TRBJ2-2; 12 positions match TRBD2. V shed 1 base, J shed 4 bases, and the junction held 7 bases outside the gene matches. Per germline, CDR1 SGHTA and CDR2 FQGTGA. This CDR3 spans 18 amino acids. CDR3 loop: CASSLRRTSGIGTGELFF. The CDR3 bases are TGTGCCAGCAGCTTAAGGAGGACTAGCGGGATTGGCACCGGGGAGCTGTTTTTT.

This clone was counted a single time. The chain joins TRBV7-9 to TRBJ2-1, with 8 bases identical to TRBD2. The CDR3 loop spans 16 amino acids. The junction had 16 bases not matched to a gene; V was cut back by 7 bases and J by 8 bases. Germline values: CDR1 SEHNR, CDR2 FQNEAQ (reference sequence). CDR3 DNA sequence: TGTGCCAGCACCCCGCCGGGACTAGAGAATCTCGATGAGCAGTTCTTC. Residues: CASTPPGLENLDEQFF.

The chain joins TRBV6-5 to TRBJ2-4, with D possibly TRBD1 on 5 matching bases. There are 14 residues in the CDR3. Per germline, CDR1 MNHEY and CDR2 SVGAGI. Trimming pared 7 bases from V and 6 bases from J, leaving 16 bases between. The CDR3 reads CASKVTGSGNIQYF. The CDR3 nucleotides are TGTGCCAGCAAAGTAACAGGATCGGGAAACATTCAGTACTTC.

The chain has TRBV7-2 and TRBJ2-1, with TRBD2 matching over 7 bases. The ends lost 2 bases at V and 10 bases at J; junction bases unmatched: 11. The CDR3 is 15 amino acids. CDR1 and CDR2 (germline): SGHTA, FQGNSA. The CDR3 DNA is TGTGCCAGCAGCTTACGGACTAGGAGCCATCGGGAGCAGTTCTTC. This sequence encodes CASSLRTRSHREQFF.

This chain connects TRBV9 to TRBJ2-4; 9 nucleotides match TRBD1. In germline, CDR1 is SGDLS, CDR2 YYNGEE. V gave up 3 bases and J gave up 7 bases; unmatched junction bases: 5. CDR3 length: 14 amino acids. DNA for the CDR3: TGTGCCAGCAGCGGCCGGACAGGGGAGAACATTCAGTACTTC. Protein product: CASSGRTGENIQYF.

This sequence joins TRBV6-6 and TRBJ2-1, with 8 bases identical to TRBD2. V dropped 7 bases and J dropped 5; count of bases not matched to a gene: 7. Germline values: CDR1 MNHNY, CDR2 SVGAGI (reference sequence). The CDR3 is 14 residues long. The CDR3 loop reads CASTPGLADNEQFF. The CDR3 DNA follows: TGTGCCAGCACCCCCGGACTAGCCGACAATGAGCAGTTCTTC.

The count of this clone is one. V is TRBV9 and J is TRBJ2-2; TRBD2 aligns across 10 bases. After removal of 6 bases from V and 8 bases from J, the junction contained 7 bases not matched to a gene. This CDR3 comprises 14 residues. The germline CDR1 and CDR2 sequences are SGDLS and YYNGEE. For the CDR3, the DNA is TGTGCCAGCAACCTCGGGACTAGCGATGGGGAGCTGTTTTTT. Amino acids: CASNLGTSDGELFF.

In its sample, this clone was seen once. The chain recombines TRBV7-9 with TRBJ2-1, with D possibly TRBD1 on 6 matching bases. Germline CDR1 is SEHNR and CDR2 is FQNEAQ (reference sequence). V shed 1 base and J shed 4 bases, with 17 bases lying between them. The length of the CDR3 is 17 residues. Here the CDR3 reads CASSLVQGLEGYNEQFF. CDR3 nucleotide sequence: TGTGCCAGCAGCTTAGTACAGGGCCTTGAGGGATACAATGAGCAGTTCTTC.

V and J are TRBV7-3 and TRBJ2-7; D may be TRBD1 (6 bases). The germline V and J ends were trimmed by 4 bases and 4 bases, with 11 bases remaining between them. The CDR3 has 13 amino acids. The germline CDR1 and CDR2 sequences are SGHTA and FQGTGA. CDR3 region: CASSSDSRYEQYF. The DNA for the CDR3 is TGTGCCAGCAGCTCGGACAGTAGGTACGAGCAGTACTTC.

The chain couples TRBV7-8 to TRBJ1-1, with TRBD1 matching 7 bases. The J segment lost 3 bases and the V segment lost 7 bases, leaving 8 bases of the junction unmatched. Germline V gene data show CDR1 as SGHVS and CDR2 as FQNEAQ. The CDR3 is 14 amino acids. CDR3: CASTTQTGDTEAFF. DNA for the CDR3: TGTGCCAGCACAACACAAACAGGGGACACTGAAGCTTTCTTT.